This TCR beta chain was profiled in a study of blood T cell repertoires in COVID-19. Overall study: From the United States, Italy and Spain came samples of acute and convalescent COVID-19. PBMCs, B-cell-depleted T cells, or T cells were the source of the cDNA or gDNA that made up the material.

TCRdb keeps only in-frame clones here, not all; method: immunoSEQ multiplex PCR. Among around 70,000 clones, 88% were seen once, and the ten largest hold roughly 5.5%. CDR3 length: 19 residues. From germline, CDR1 is LGHDT and CDR2 YNNKEL (reference sequence). V gave up 4 bases and J gave up 5 bases; unmatched junction bases: 18. Sequencing used peripheral blood. The rearrangement joins TRBV3-1 (or the pseudogene TRBV3-2) to TRBJ2-5; 11 bases are a match to TRBD2. This TCR came from a human donor in a cohort sampled during active COVID-19. In DNA form, the CDR3 reads TGTGCCAGCAGCCGCGTTGGCACTAGCGGGGGAGGGAATAGTGAGACCCAGTACTTC. Residues: CASSRVGTSGGGNSETQYF.